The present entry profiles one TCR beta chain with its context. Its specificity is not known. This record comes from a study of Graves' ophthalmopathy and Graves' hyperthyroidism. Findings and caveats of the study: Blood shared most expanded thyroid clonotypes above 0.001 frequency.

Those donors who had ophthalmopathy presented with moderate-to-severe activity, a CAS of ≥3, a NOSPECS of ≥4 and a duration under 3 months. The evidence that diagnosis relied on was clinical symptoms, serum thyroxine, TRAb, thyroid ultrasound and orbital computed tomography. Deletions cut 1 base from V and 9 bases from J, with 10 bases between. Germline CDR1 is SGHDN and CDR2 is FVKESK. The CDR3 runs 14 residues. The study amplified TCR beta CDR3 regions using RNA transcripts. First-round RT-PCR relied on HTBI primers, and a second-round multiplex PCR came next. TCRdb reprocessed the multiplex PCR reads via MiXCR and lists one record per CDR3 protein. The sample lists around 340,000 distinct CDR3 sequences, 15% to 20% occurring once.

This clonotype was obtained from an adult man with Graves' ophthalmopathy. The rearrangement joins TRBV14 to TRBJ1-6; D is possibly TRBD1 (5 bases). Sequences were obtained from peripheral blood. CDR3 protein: CASSQVGVGSPLHF. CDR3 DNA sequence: TGTGCCAGCAGCCAAGTAGGGGTGGGTTCACCCCTCCACTTT.